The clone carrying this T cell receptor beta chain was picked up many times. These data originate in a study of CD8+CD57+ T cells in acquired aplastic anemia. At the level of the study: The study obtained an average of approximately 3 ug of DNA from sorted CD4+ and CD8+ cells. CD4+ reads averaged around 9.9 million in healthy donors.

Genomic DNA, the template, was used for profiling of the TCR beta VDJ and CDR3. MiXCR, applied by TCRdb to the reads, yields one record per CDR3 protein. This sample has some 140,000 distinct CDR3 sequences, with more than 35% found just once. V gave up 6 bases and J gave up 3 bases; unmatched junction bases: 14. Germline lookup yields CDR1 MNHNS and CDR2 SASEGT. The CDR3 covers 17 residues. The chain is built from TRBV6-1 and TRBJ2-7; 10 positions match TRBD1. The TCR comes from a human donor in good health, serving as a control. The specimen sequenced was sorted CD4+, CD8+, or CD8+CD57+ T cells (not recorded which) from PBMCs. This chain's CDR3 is CASSKSLPGQGFYEQYF. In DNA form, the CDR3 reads TGTGCCAGCAGCAAATCACTTCCGGGACAGGGGTTCTACGAGCAGTACTTC.